This T cell receptor beta chain was sequenced during a study of blood T cell repertoires in COVID-19. Ages ranged from about 18 to 89 years, with residence in about two dozen US areas. This clone appeared a few times. V dropped 2 bases and J dropped 3; count of bases not matched to a gene: 3. Germline assignment: CDR1 LGHNA and CDR2 YNFKEQ. The CDR3 is made up of 14 amino acids. Methods used by the authors: Amplification from reference gene primers served as the basis for estimated nucleated cell counts. Some clones are missing from TCRdb's copy, which holds only in-frame ones; the method was immunoSEQ multiplex PCR. That table furnishes V, J and clone size, whereas the DNA furnished D and trimming. The table includes 350,000 to 450,000 clones, around nine tenths detected once.

The chain uses TRBV4-2 and TRBJ1-1; TRBD1 matches at 7 bases. Sequencing was performed on PBMCs or T cells enriched from blood (not recorded which). The sequence was collected from a woman aged 25 to 39 who had recovered from COVID-19. CDR3 amino acids: CASSQIDRDTEAFF. For the CDR3, the DNA is TGTGCCAGCAGCCAAATAGACAGGGACACTGAAGCTTTCTTT.